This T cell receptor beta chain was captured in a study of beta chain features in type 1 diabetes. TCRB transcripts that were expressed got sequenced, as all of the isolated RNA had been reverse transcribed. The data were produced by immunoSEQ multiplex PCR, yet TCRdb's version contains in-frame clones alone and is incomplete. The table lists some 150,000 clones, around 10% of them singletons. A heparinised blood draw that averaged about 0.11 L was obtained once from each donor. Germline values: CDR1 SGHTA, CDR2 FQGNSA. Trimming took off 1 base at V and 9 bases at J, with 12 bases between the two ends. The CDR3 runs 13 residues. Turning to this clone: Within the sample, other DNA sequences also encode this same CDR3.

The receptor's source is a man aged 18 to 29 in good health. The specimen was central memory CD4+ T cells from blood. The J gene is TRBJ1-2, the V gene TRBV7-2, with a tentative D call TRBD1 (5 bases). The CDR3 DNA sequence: TGTGCCAGCAGCTTAGAGGGGCAGCGGAGCTACACCTTC. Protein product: CASSLEGQRSYTF.